This T cell receptor (beta chain) was profiled in a study of beta chain features in type 1 diabetes. Overall study results and limits: Overrepresentation of cells with high TCR expression could result from cDNA sequencing. Researchers report that Type 1 diabetes patients had moderately but significantly shorter TCRB CDR3s across all four CD4+ subsets.

With regard to this clone: Its antigen is currently unknown.

This CDR3 has 16 residues. V was pared by 4 bases and J by 4 bases, with 18 bases between. Looked up from germline, CDR1 is SGHTA and CDR2 is FQGTGA. Isolated RNA was reverse transcribed in full, so expressed TCRB transcripts were sequenced. Profiling relied on immunoSEQ multiplex PCR, and the TCRdb table lists in-frame clones only, not all of them. The sample lists 600,000 to 750,000 clones, around 12% occurring once. The chain uses TRBV7-3 and TRBJ2-3, with D possibly matching TRBD1 (6 bases). The sequence was collected from a man aged 25-45 years with type 1 diabetes. The sample consisted of naive CD4+ T cells from blood. CDR3 residues: CASSSRTANGADTQYF. CDR3 nucleotides: TGTGCCAGCAGCTCTCGGACAGCCAACGGGGCAGATACGCAGTATTTT.